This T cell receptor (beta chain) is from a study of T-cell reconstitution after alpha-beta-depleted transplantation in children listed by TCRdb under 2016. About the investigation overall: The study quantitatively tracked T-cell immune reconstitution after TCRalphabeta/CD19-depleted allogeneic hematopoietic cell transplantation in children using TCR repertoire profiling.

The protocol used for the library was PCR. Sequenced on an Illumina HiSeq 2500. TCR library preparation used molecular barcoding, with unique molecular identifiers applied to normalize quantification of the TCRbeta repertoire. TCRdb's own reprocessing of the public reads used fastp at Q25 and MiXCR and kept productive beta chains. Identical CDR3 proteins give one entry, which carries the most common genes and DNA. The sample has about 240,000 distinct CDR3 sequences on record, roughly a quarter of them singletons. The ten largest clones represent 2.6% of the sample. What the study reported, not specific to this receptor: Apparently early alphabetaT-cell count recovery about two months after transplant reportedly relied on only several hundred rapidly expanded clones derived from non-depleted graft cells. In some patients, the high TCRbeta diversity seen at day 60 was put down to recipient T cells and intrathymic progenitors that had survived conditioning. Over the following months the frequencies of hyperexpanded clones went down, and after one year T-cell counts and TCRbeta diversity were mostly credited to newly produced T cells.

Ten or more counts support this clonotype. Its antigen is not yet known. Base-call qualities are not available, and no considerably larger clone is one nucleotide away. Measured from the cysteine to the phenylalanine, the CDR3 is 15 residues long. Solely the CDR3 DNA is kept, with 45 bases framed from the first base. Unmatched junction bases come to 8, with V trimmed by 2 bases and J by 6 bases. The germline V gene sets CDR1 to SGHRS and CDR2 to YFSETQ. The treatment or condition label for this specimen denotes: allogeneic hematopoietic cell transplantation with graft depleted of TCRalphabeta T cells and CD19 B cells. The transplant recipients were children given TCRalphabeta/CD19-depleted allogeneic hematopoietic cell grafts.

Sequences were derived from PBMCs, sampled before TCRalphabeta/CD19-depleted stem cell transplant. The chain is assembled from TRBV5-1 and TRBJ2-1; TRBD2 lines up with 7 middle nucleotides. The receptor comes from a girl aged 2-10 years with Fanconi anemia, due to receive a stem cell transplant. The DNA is TGCGCCAGCAGCTTTTCCAGACTAGCTAGCAATGAGCAGTTCTTC. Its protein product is CASSFSRLASNEQFF. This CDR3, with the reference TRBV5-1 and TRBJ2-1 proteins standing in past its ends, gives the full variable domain KAGVTQTPRYLIKTRGQQVTLSCSPISGHRSVSWYQQTPGQGLQFLFEYFSETQRNKGNFPGRFSGRQFSNSRSEMNVSTLELGDSALYLCASSFSRLASNEQFFGPGTRLTVL.